The text below deals with one TCR beta chain. The sample belongs to a study of OX40 agonist ivuxolimab in advanced cancers. Germline V gene sequence: CDR1 ENHRY, CDR2 SYGVKD. J lost 8 bases, V lost 0 bases, and 3 bases had no gene match. The CDR3 has 15 residues. Systemic immunosuppression or a history of autoimmune disease excluded patients. Method: immunoSEQ multiplex PCR; TCRdb's copy keeps in-frame clones and lacks some. The repertoire holds roughly 82,000 clones, with around 89% as singletons. This material consisted of CD4+ or CD8+ T cells sorted from blood, taken in a trial of the OX40 agonist ivuxolimab. This rearrangement joins TRBV10-3 to TRBJ1-4; TRBD1 matches at 10 bases. This TCR was recovered from an adult with an advanced solid tumor such as melanoma, head and neck, liver or kidney cancer. The CDR3 protein is CAISESTGGGEKLFF. As DNA, the CDR3 is TGTGCCATCAGTGAGTCGACAGGGGGCGGCGAAAAACTGTTTTTT.